This T cell receptor (beta chain) was captured by sequencing in a study of CD8 T cells in ankylosing spondylitis. Between the trimmed V and J ends, which lost 7 bases and 6 bases, there was a span of 17 bases. The CDR3 totals 14 residues. Per the germline V gene, CDR1 is MDHEN and CDR2 is SYDVKM. The TCR beta libraries were generated through quantitative 5'-RACE incorporating molecular barcodes. TCRdb analysed the 5' RACE reads with MiXCR anew, one entry per CDR3 protein. The table records about 160,000 distinct CDR3 sequences, around 17% of them present only once. The study's findings and limits: Clones linked to disease were reported to show significant enrichment in matched ankylosing spondylitis synovial fluid. Within ankylosing spondylitis blood, a TCR beta motif made up of seven or eight highly homologous variants appeared to be characteristic. Several of the motif variants were reported before in synovial fluid and blood from reactive arthritis.

This clonotype was recorded at least ten times. The antigen remains undetermined. Material: blood, either unsorted or a sorted T cell fraction (not recorded which). The clonotype was recovered from a male donor with ankylosing spondylitis or in good health (not recorded which). The chain is built from TRBV28 and TRBJ2-3; D gene uncertain. The CDR3 loop reads CASKSGGSQDTQYF. The DNA of the CDR3 is TGTGCCAGCAAGTCCGGCGGTTCTCAGGATACGCAGTATTTT.